These 15 T cell receptor beta chains share one sample of origin, sequenced in a study of CXCR3-negative and CXCR3-positive naive CD8 T cells. The authors prepared UMI-labeled TRB cDNA libraries by 5' RACE. From the 5' RACE reads, TCRdb lists one entry per CDR3 protein and no DNA. This sample contains under 150,000 distinct CDR3 sequences. Points from the study as a whole: For CXCR3-positive naive cells, TRB CDR3s were more hydrophobic than those of CXCR3-negative naive cells.

Their specific antigens are unknown. Sequencing was performed on naive CXCR3+ CD8+ T cells from blood. Subset described: CD45RO-CCR7+CD27+CD95- naive CD8+ T cells expressing CXCR3 (TNR3+). Receptor source: a human donor in good health. Some clones in this sample may be carry-over from other donors' samples.

This sequence joins TRBV4-3 and TRBJ2-1; the TCRdb call, TRBD1, lacks DNA for checking. CDR3 length: 18 residues. Germline V gives CDR1 LGHNA, CDR2 YSLEER. The CDR3 loop reads CASSPPGDQGALSNEQFF.

J is TRBJ2-3 and V is TRBV6-2 or TRBV6-3. The CDR3 consists of 16 residues. CDR1 and CDR2 from the germline V gene are MNHEY and SVGEGT. The CDR3 sequence: CASSYSPGDSTDTQYF.

The rearrangement links TRBV5-1 to TRBJ2-1; the D call from TCRdb, TRBD1, cannot be confirmed without DNA. The CDR3 loop spans 14 amino acids. Germline V gene data show CDR1 as SGHRS and CDR2 as YFSETQ. CDR3 amino acids: CASGLGGSYNEQFF.

This chain uses TRBV29-1 with TRBJ1-1. From germline, CDR1 is SQVTM and CDR2 ANQGSEA. CDR3 length equals 13 residues. CDR3 sequence reads: CSARLSLDTEAFF.

The rearrangement joins TRBV5-4 to TRBJ2-7; the D call of TRBD2 rests on TCRdb alone, since no DNA is present to check it. The CDR3 covers 14 residues. Germline V gene sequence: CDR1 SGHNT, CDR2 YYREEE (reference sequence). The CDR3 sequence: CASQTGPWDYEQYF.

V gene TRBV20-1 combines with J gene TRBJ2-7; TCRdb calls TRBD1, which cannot be checked without DNA. The CDR3 spans 16 residues. Germline CDR1 DFQATT, CDR2 SNEGSKA (reference sequence). CDR3 residues: CSARDGTGSGGIEQYF.

V and J are TRBV27 and TRBJ2-1; TCRdb's assignment of TRBD2 cannot be checked, as there is no DNA. The CDR3 runs 16 residues. CDR1 and CDR2 from the germline V gene are MNHEY and SMNVEV (reference sequence). The CDR3 spells CASRSGLTRPYNEQFF.

The chain is built from TRBV6-2 or TRBV6-3 and TRBJ2-1; TCRdb picks TRBD1, but there is no DNA to check that call. CDR3 length: 11 residues. The V gene's germline CDR1 is MNHEY and CDR2 SVGEGT. CDR3 loop: CAAGPFNEQFF.

J is TRBJ2-2 and V is TRBV25-1. Per germline, CDR1 MGHDK and CDR2 SYGVNS. The CDR3 runs to 13 residues. This chain's CDR3 is CASSEFFTGELFF.

The chain joins TRBV5-1 to TRBJ2-1; checking the TCRdb D call of TRBD2 is not possible without DNA. CDR1 is SGHRS and CDR2 is YFSETQ in the germline V gene. This CDR3 has 20 residues. The CDR3 protein is CASSLGNNSGGLSSYNEQFF.

The V call is TRBV29-1, the J call TRBJ1-2; the D call of TRBD1 rests on TCRdb alone, since no DNA is present to check it. The CDR3 sequence is 11 residues long. Germline CDR1 is SQVTM and CDR2 is ANQGSEA. The CDR3 spells CSVVGQTGYTF.

The rearrangement joins TRBV5-5 to TRBJ2-1; checking the TCRdb D call of TRBD1 is not possible without DNA. CDR1 is SGHKS, CDR2 YYEKEE, per germline (reference sequence). This CDR3 contains 15 residues. CDR3 in amino acids: CASSFGQDNLNEQFF.

This chain connects TRBV7-3 to TRBJ2-7; TCRdb selects TRBD2, and the lack of DNA leaves this call unchecked. This CDR3 comprises 12 residues. Germline values: CDR1 SGHTA, CDR2 FQGTGA. The CDR3: CASSPRLDEQYF.

CDR3 protein: CASSLYTGVNEQFF. The chain uses TRBV11-2 and TRBJ2-1; the D call of TRBD1 rests on TCRdb alone, since no DNA is present to check it. Germline V CDR1 and CDR2: SGHAT, FQNNGV. The CDR3 has 14 residues. The variable domain in full, with the rest retrieved from reference TRBV11-2 and TRBJ2-1, is EAGVAQSPRYKIIEKRQSVAFWCNPISGHATLYWYQQILGQGPKLLIQFQNNGVVDDSQLPKDRFSAERLKGVDSTLKIQPAKLEDSAVYLCASSLYTGVNEQFFGPGTRLTVL.

The chain combines TRBV4-1 with TRBJ1-5. CDR3 size: 15 residues. Per germline, CDR1 MGHRA and CDR2 YSYEKL. The CDR3 here is CASSQDLGSNHPQHF.